This T cell receptor beta chain came from a study of blood T cell repertoires in COVID-19. The overall study: COVID-19 samples collected from the United States, Italy and Spain covered acute and convalescent phases. The analysed material was cDNA or gDNA that came from T cells, B-cell-depleted T cells, or PBMCs.

V lost 5 bases and J 4 bases, leaving 15 bases between the germline ends. The CDR3 contains 14 residues. CDR1 is GTSNPN, CDR2 SVGIG, per germline (reference sequence). Original handling: From reference gene primer amplification, estimates of nucleated cell counts were derived. Profiling relied on immunoSEQ multiplex PCR, and the TCRdb table lists in-frame clones only, not all of them. That table supplies the V and J calls and clone size; D and trimming were determined from the DNA. The sample consists of fewer than 350,000 clones, about 85% of them appearing once. This clonotype was obtained from a woman aged 45-59 years with active or convalescent COVID-19. The chain employs TRBV30 and TRBJ1-5, with no clear D. The material sequenced was peripheral blood. In DNA form, the CDR3 reads TGTGCCTGGGGAGGGCAGGCAGGTAATCAGCCCCAGCATTTT. As protein: CAWGGQAGNQPQHF.